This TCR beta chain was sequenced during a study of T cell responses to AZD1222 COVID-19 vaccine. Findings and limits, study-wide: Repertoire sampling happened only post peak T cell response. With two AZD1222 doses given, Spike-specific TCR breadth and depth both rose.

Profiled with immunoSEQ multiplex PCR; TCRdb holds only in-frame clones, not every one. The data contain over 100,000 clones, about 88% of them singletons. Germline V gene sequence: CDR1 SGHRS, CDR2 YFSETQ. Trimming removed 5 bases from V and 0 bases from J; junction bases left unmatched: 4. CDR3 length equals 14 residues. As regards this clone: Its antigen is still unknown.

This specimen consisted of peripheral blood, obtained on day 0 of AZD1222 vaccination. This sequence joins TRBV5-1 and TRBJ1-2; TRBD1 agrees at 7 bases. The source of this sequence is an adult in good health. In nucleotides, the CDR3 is TGCGCCAGCAGACCCGGGACAGCTAACTATGGCTACACCTTC. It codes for CASRPGTANYGYTF. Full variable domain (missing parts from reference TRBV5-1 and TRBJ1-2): KAGVTQTPRYLIKTRGQQVTLSCSPISGHRSVSWYQQTPGQGLQFLFEYFSETQRNKGNFPGRFSGRQFSNSRSEMNVSTLELGDSALYLCASRPGTANYGYTFGSGTRLTVV.